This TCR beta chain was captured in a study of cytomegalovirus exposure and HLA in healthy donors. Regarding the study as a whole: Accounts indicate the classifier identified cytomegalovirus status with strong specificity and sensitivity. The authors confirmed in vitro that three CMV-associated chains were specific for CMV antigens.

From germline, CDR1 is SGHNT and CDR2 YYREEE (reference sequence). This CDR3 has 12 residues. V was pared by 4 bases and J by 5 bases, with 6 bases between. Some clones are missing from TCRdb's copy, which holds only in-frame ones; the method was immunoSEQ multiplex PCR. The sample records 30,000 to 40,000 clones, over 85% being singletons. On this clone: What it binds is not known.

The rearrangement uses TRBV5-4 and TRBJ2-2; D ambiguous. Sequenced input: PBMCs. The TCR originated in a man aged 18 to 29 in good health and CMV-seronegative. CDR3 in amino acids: CASSRQTGELFF. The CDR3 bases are TGTGCCAGCAGCCGACAAACCGGGGAGCTGTTTTTT.